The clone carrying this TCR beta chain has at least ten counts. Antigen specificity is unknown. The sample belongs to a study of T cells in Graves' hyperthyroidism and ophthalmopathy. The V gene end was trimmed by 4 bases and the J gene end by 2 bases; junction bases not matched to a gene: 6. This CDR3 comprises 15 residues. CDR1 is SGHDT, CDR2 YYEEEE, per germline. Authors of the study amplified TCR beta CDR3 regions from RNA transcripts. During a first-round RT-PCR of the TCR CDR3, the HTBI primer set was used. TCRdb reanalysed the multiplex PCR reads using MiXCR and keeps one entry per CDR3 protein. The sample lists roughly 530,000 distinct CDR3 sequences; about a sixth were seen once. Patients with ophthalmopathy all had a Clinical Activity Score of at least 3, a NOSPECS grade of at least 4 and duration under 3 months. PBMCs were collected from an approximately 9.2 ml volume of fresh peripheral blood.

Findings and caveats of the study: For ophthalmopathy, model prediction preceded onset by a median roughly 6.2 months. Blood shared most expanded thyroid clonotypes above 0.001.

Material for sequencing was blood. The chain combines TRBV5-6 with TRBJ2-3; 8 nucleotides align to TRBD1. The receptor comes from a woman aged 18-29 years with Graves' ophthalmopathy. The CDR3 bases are TGTGCCAGCAGCGAGGGACAGGCCTACACAGATACGCAGTATTTT. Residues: CASSEGQAYTDTQYF. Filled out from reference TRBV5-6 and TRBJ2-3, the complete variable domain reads DAGVTQSPTHLIKTRGQQVTLRCSPKSGHDTVSWYQQALGQGPQFIFQYYEEEERQRGNFPDRFSGHQFPNYSSELNVNALLLGDSALYLCASSEGQAYTDTQYFGPGTRLTVL.